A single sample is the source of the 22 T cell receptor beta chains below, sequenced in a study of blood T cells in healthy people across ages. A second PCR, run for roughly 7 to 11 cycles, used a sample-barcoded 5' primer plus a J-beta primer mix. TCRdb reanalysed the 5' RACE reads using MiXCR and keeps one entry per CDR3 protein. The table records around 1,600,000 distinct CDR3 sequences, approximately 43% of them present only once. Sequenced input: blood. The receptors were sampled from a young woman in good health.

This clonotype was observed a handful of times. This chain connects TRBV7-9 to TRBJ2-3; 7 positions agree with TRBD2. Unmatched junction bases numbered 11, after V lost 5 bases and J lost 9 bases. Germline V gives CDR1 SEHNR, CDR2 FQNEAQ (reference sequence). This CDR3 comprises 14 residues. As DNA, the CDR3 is TGTGCCAGCAGCCCGGGACTATTGCAACACACGCAGTATTTT. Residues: CASSPGLLQHTQYF.

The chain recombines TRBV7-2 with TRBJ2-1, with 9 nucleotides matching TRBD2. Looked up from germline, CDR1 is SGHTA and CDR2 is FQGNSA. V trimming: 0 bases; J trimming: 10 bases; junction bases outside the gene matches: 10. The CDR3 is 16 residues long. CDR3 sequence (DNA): TGTGCCAGCAGCTTAGCGCTTCTAGCGGGGACCACCGAGCAGTTCTTC. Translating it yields CASSLALLAGTTEQFF. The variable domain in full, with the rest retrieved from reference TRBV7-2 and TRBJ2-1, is GAGVSQSPSNKVTEKGKDVELRCDPISGHTALYWYRQSLGQGLEFLIYFQGNSAPDKSGLPSDRFSAERTGGSVSTLTIQRTQQEDSAVYLCASSLALLAGTTEQFFGPGTRLTVL.

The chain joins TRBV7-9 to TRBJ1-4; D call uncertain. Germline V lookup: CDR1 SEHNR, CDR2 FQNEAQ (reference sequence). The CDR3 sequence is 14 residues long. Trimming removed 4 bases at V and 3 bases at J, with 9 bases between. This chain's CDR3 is CASSSRASNEKLFF. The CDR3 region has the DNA TGTGCCAGCAGCTCAAGGGCCTCTAATGAAAAACTGTTTTTT. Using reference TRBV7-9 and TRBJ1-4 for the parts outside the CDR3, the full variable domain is DTGVSQNPRHKITKRGQNVTFRCDPISEHNRLYWYRQTLGQGPEFLTYFQNEAQLEKSRLLSDRFSAERPKGSFSTLEIQRTEQGDSAMYLCASSSRASNEKLFFGSGTQLSVL.

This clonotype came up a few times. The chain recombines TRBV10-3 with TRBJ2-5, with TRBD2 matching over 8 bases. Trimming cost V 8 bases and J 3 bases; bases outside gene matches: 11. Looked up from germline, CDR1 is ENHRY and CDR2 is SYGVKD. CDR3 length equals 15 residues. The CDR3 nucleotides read TGTGCCATCGCAGACCGCGGGGGGATAAAAGAGACCCAGTACTTC. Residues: CAIADRGGIKETQYF.

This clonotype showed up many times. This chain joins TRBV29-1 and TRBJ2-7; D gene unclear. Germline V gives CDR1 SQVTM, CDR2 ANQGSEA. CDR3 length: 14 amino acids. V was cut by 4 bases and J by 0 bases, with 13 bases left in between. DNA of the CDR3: TGCAGCGTTGTAAGCAGATTAAGCTCCTACGAGCAGTACTTC. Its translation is CSVVSRLSSYEQYF.

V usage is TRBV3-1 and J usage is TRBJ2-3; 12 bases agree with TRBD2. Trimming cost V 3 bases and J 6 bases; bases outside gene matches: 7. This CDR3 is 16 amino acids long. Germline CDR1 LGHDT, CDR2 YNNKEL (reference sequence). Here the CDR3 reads CASSQELAGGRDTQYF. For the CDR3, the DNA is TGTGCCAGCAGCCAGGAGCTAGCGGGGGGGCGGGATACGCAGTATTTT.

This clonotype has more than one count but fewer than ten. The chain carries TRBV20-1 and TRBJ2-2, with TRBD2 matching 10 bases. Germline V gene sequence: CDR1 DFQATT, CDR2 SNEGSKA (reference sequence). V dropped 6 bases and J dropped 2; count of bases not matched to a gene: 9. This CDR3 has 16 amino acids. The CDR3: CSARHLAGGNTGELFF. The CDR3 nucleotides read TGCAGTGCCAGACATTTAGCGGGAGGTAACACCGGGGAGCTGTTTTTT.

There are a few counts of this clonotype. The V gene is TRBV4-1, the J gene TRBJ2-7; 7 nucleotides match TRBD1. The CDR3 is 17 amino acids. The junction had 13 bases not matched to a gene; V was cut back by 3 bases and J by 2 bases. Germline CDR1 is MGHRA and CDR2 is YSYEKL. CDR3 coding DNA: TGCGCCAGCAGCCAGTTACTACAGGGGACGCTAGCCTACGAGCAGTACTTC. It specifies CASSQLLQGTLAYEQYF.

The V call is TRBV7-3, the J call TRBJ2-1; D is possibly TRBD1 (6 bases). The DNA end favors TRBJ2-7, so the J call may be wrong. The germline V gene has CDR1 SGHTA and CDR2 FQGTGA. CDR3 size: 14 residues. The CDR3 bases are TGTGCCAGCAGCCGAGCCGGACAGTACAATGAGCAGTACTTC. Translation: CASSRAGQYNEQYF.

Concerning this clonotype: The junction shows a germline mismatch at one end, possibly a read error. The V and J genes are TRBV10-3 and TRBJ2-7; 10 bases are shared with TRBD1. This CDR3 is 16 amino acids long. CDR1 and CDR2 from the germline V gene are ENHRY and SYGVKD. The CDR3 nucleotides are TGTACCATCAGCCCCCGTTACGGACAGGGGGGCGACGAGCAGTACTTC. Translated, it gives CTISPRYGQGGDEQYF.

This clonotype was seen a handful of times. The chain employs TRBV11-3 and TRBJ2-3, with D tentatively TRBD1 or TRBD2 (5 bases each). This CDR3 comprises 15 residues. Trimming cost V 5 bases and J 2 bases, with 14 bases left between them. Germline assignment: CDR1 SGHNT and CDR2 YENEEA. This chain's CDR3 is CASSRIGASTDTQYF. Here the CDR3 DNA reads TGTGCCAGCAGCCGGATCGGGGCTTCCACAGATACGCAGTATTTT.

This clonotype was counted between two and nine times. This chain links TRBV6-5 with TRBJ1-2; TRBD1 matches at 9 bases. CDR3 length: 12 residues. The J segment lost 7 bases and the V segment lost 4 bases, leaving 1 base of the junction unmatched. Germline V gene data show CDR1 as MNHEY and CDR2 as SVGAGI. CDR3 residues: CASSWDRVGYTF. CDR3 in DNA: TGTGCCAGCAGTTGGGACAGGGTTGGCTACACCTTC.

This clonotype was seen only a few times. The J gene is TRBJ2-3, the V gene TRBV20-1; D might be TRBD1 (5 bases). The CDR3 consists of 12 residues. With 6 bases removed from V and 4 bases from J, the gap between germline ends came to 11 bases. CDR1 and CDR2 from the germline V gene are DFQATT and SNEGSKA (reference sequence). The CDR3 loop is CSARTTPDTQYF. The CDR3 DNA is TGCAGTGCAAGGACAACCCCAGATACGCAGTATTTT.

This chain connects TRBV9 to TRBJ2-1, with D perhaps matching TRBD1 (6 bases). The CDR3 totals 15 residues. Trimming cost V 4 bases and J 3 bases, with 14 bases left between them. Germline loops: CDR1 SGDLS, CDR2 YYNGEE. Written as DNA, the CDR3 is TGTGCCAGCAGCTCTCCGGGACAAAACTACAATGAGCAGTTCTTC. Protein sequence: CASSSPGQNYNEQFF.

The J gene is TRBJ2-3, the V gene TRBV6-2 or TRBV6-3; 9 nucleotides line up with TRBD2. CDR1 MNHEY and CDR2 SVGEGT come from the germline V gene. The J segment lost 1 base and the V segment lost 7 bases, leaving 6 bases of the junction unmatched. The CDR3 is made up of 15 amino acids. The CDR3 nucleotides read TGTGCCAGCAACCGACTAGCGGCCCGCACAGATACGCAGTATTTT. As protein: CASNRLAARTDTQYF.

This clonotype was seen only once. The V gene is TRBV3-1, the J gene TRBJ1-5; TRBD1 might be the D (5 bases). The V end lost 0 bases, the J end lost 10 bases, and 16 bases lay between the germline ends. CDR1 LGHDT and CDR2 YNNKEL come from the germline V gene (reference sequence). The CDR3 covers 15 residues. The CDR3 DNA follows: TGTGCCAGCAGCCAAGATTGGGGCCCTTCGTTTCCCCAGCATTTT. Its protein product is CASSQDWGPSFPQHF.

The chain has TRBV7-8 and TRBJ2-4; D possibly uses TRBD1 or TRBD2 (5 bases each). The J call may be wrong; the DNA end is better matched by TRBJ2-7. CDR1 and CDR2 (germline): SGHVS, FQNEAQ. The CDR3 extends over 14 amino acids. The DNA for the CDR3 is TGTGCCAGCAGCCACCGGGACGTCGCCTACGAGCAGTACTTC. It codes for CASSHRDVAYEQYF.

CDR3: CASTHSGAYNEQFF. DNA for the CDR3: TGTGCCAGCACTCATAGCGGGGCCTACAATGAGCAGTTCTTC. This chain connects TRBV27 to TRBJ2-1, with 8 bases fitting TRBD2. The junction had 4 bases not matched to a gene; V was cut back by 7 bases and J by 2 bases. Per the germline V gene, CDR1 is MNHEY and CDR2 is SMNVEV (reference sequence). There are 14 residues in the CDR3.

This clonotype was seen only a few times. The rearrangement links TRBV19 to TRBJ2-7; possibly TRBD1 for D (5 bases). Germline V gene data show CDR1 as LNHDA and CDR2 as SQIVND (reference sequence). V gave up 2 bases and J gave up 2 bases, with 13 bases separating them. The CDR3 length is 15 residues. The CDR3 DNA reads TGTGCCAGTAGTATAATTCCGTCAGGGACCTACGAGCAGTACTTC. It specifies CASSIIPSGTYEQYF.

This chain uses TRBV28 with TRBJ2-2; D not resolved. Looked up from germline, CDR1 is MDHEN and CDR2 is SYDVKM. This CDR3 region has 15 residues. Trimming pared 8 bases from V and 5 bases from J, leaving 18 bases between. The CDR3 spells CASVKRALQTGELFF. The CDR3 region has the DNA TGTGCCAGCGTTAAACGGGCCCTCCAGACCGGGGAGCTGTTTTTT.

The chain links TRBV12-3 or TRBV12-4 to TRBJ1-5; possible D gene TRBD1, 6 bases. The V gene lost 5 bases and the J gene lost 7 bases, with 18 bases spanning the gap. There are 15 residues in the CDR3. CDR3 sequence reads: CASSLTTYRDQPQHF. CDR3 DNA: TGTGCCAGCAGTCTAACCACTTACAGGGACCAGCCCCAGCATTTT.

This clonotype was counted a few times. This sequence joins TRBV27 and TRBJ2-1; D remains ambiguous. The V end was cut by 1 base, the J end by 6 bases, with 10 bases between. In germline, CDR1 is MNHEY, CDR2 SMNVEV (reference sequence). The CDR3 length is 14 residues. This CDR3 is CASSLLALPNEQFF. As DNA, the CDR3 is TGTGCCAGCAGTTTATTAGCTCTCCCCAATGAGCAGTTCTTC.